This entry describes one T cell receptor beta chain. The antigen is undetermined. This specimen comes from a study of CXCR3-negative and CXCR3-positive naive CD8 T cells. Study-wide results and limits: Compared with CXCR3-negative naive cells, CXCR3-positive naive cells showed more hydrophobic TRB CDR3s. After cryopreservation, CXCR3 expression dropped partially; most assays used fresh PBMCs.

The CDR3 sequence is 13 residues long. Germline CDR1 reads DFQATT; CDR2 reads SNEGSKA (reference sequence). With UMI labels, 5' RACE was used to prepare the TRB cDNA libraries. TCRdb reanalyzed the 5' RACE reads, giving one entry per CDR3 protein sequence and no DNA. The sample shows approximately 83,000 distinct CDR3 sequences, and about 1.6% sits with its ten largest clones. J is TRBJ2-1 and V is TRBV20-1; as DNA is missing, the TRBD2 call by TCRdb cannot be tested. This TCR came from a human donor in good health. Some clones in this sample may be carry-over from other donors' samples. The sequenced material came from naive CXCR3- CD8+ T cells from blood. The subset: CD45RO-CCR7+CD27+CD95- naive CD8+ T cells lacking CXCR3 (TNR3-). CDR3 sequence reads: CSARTSGDYEQFF.